The rows below give T cell receptor beta chains drawn from one sample of a study of glioma-infiltrating T cells after dendritic cell vaccination. Profiling relied on immunoSEQ multiplex PCR, and the TCRdb table lists in-frame clones only, not all of them. The data hold 90,000 to 110,000 clones, with nearly 90% observed a single time. The sample here was blood, taken after dendritic cell vaccination. The source of these receptors is a human donor with glioblastoma. CDR3s include the opening cysteine and the closing phenylalanine or tryptophan. D genes are given only for firm matches. Rows may omit the clone size; those that give it use once, few, many or a size class.

abundance	v_gene	d_gene	j_gene	CDR3aa	CDR3nt
.	TRBV2	TRBD2	TRBJ2-7	CASSEWGGGNLYEQYF	TGTGCCAGCAGTGAATGGGGCGGGGGTAACTTGTACGAGCAGTACTTC
.	TRBV11-3	.	TRBJ2-3	CASSRRALPSTDTQYF	TGTGCCAGCAGTCGAAGAGCCCTCCCTAGCACAGATACGCAGTATTTT
.	TRBV14	.	TRBJ2-7	CASSPYGDTYEQYF	TGTGCCAGCAGCCCCTACGGGGATACATACGAGCAGTACTTC
.	TRBV6-1	.	TRBJ1-1	CASTPLGANTEAFF	TGTGCCAGCACCCCCCTAGGGGCGAACACTGAAGCTTTCTTT
.	TRBV20-1	.	TRBJ1-1	CSAKMNTEAFF	TGCAGTGCCAAAATGAACACTGAAGCTTTCTTT
.	TRBV19	TRBD1	TRBJ2-1	CASSPGTANNEQFF	TGTGCCAGTAGTCCAGGGACAGCGAACAATGAGCAGTTCTTC
.	TRBV9	TRBD2	TRBJ2-2	CASSVVAGVPTGELFF	TGTGCCAGCAGCGTAGTGGCGGGAGTACCGACCGGGGAGCTGTTTTTT
.	TRBV10-3	TRBD1	TRBJ1-2	CAISEPLDRGSGYTF	TGTGCCATCAGTGAGCCTTTGGACAGGGGGTCTGGCTACACCTTC
few	TRBV28	TRBD2	TRBJ2-2	CASKREGETGELFF	TGTGCCAGCAAGCGGGAGGGCGAAACCGGGGAGCTGTTTTTT
.	TRBV10-2	TRBD2	TRBJ2-3	CASSDPLRGREQGTQYF	TGCGCCAGCAGTGACCCCCTCCGGGGGAGGGAGCAGGGTACGCAGTATTTT
.	TRBV10-2	.	TRBJ2-7	CASGDPAPSLHEQYF	TGCGCCAGCGGCGACCCCGCGCCTAGTTTACACGAGCAGTACTTC
.	TRBV27	.	TRBJ2-7	CASRVFYRSSYEQYF	TGTGCCAGCAGGGTTTTTTACAGGAGCTCCTACGAGCAGTACTTC
.	TRBV4-1	TRBD1	TRBJ2-3	CASSSDGQGLTRGTDTQYF	TGCGCCAGCAGCTCAGACGGACAGGGGTTGACTAGAGGCACAGATACGCAGTATTTT
.	TRBV19	.	TRBJ1-6	CASRPIGVSSYNSPLHF	TGTGCCAGCAGACCAATAGGGGTCTCCTCCTATAATTCACCCCTCCACTTT
.	TRBV5-1	.	TRBJ2-2	CASSFYTGLNTGELFF	TGCGCCAGCAGCTTCTACACCGGACTAAACACCGGGGAGCTGTTTTTT
.	TRBV5-1	.	TRBJ1-2	CASRETGASPGYTF	TGCGCCAGCAGGGAGACAGGCGCCTCTCCTGGCTACACCTTC
.	TRBV5-4	TRBD2	TRBJ2-7	CASSSGGFEGGQAEQYF	TGTGCCAGCAGCTCGGGGGGGTTTGAGGGAGGGCAGGCTGAGCAGTACTTC
.	TRBV5-1	TRBD1	TRBJ1-2	CASSLDRPGGFGYTF	TGCGCCAGCAGCTTGGATCGGCCAGGGGGCTTTGGCTACACCTTC
.	TRBV4-1	TRBD1	TRBJ1-2	CASSQGQGRYGYTF	TGCGCCAGCAGCCAGGGACAGGGGCGGTATGGCTACACCTTC
.	TRBV6-5	TRBD1	TRBJ1-2	CASSPGTGGYTF	TGTGCCAGCAGTCCCGGGACAGGGGGCTACACCTTC
.	TRBV4-1	TRBD2	TRBJ2-5	CASSQVAGVETQYF	TGCGCCAGCAGCCAAGTTGCGGGAGTGGAGACCCAGTACTTC
.	TRBV11-2	.	TRBJ1-2	CASSLGSTGYGYTF	TGTGCCAGCAGCTTAGGGTCGACAGGCTATGGCTACACCTTC
few	TRBV6-1	.	TRBJ2-7	CASSEYGSYEQYF	TGTGCCAGCAGTGAATACGGGTCTTACGAGCAGTACTTC
.	TRBV30	.	TRBJ1-2	CAWSVYRAGYTF	TGTGCCTGGAGTGTATACAGGGCTGGCTACACCTTC
.	TRBV18	.	TRBJ2-7	CASSPGGGPTYEQYF	TGTGCCAGCTCACCAGGGGGGGGGCCCACCTACGAGCAGTACTTC
.	TRBV4-1	.	TRBJ2-5	CASSREQGGETQYF	TGCGCCAGCAGCCGCGAGCAGGGGGGAGAGACCCAGTACTTC
.	TRBV7-2	.	TRBJ2-7	CASSLATEYEQYF	TGTGCCAGCAGCTTAGCGACAGAATACGAGCAGTACTTC
.	TRBV18	.	TRBJ1-2	CASSPWTENYGYTF	TGTGCCAGCTCACCATGGACAGAAAACTATGGCTACACCTTC
.	TRBV5-1	.	TRBJ2-2	CASTPTAAVSGELFF	TGCGCCAGCACACCGACAGCCGCGGTTTCCGGGGAGCTGTTTTTT
.	TRBV7-3	.	TRBJ2-1	CASSSPRDFVNEQFF	TGTGCCAGCAGTTCTCCCCGGGACTTTGTCAATGAGCAGTTCTTC
.	TRBV6-1	.	TRBJ2-2	CASSKTGRATGELFF	TGTGCCAGCAGTAAAACAGGGCGGGCCACCGGGGAGCTGTTTTTT
.	TRBV19	.	TRBJ1-1	CASSNRGASGAEAFF	TGTGCCAGTAGTAATCGGGGGGCGAGTGGGGCTGAAGCTTTCTTT
.	TRBV6-5	.	TRBJ2-3	CASSRLGGTDTQYF	TGTGCCAGCAGTAGGTTAGGGGGAACAGATACGCAGTATTTT
.	TRBV6-4	TRBD1	TRBJ2-1	CAIGTGLNDNEQFF	TGTGCCATTGGGACAGGATTAAATGACAATGAGCAGTTCTTC
few	TRBV4-1	.	TRBJ1-1	CASSRPRGGGTEAFF	TGCGCCAGCAGCCGACCTAGGGGAGGGGGCACTGAAGCTTTCTTT
.	TRBV30	.	TRBJ1-2	CAWRHRGATNYGYTF	TGTGCCTGGAGACATCGGGGGGCTACTAACTATGGCTACACCTTC
.	TRBV10-3	.	TRBJ1-5	CAISDGYQPQHF	TGTGCCATCAGTGACGGGTATCAGCCCCAGCATTTT
.	TRBV2	.	TRBJ2-7	CASSEGQGFEQYF	TGTGCCAGCAGTGAAGGGCAGGGTTTCGAGCAGTACTTC
.	TRBV5-4	TRBD1	TRBJ2-7	CASSPTGTGSYEQYF	TGTGCCAGCAGTCCCACCGGGACAGGTTCCTACGAGCAGTACTTC
.	TRBV11-2	.	TRBJ1-3	CASGPGLLAGNTIYF	TGTGCCAGTGGACCGGGACTCCTGGCCGGAAACACCATATATTTT
.	TRBV9	TRBD2	TRBJ2-2	CASSVAGGETGELFF	TGTGCCAGCAGCGTAGCGGGGGGGGAAACCGGGGAGCTGTTTTTT
.	TRBV5-1	TRBD1	TRBJ1-3	CASRPDRGSGNTIYF	TGCGCCAGCAGGCCGGACAGGGGGTCTGGAAACACCATATATTTT
.	TRBV19	.	TRBJ2-7	CASSIGGKVRYEQYF	TGTGCCAGTAGTATAGGCGGGAAAGTGAGGTACGAGCAGTACTTC
.	TRBV2	TRBD1	TRBJ2-2	CASTEDRANTGELFF	TGTGCCAGCACTGAGGACAGGGCAAACACCGGGGAGCTGTTTTTT
.	TRBV6-4	.	TRBJ2-7	CASSDNRAPYEQYF	TGTGCCAGCAGTGATAACAGGGCTCCCTACGAGCAGTACTTC
.	TRBV27	.	TRBJ1-5	CASSLIGGAGQPQHF	TGTGCCAGCAGTTTAATCGGCGGGGCGGGTCAGCCCCAGCATTTT
.	TRBV5-1	TRBD1	TRBJ2-2	CASSLGTGGGGTGELFF	TGCGCCAGCAGCCTAGGAACAGGGGGCGGCGGTACCGGGGAGCTGTTTTTT
.	TRBV5-1	.	TRBJ1-1	CASSSEPSRSGDTEAFF	TGCGCCAGCAGCTCAGAACCCTCCCGGTCCGGGGACACTGAAGCTTTCTTT
.	TRBV19	TRBD2	TRBJ2-2	CASSNSGNWAGELFF	TGTGCCAGTAGTAATAGCGGGAATTGGGCCGGGGAGCTGTTTTTT
once	TRBV30	.	TRBJ2-3	CALAPRTDTQYF	TGTGCCCTTGCGCCGAGGACAGATACGCAGTATTTT
.	TRBV7-3	TRBD2	TRBJ2-7	CATTIGTSGGANQYF	TGTGCCACCACCATCGGGACTAGCGGGGGGGCGAATCAGTACTTC
few	TRBV11-1	.	TRBJ2-7	CASSPPGTIYEQYF	TGTGCCAGCAGTCCCCCCGGGACAATCTACGAGCAGTACTTC
once	TRBV10-3	.	TRBJ1-2	CAISDGEAKYGYTF	TGTGCCATCAGTGACGGGGAGGCCAAATATGGCTACACCTTC
.	TRBV4-1	.	TRBJ1-2	CASSQDAAGNYGYTF	TGCGCCAGCAGCCAAGATGCGGCGGGCAACTATGGCTACACCTTC
.	TRBV19	TRBD2	TRBJ2-3	CASSTLAGSTDTQYF	TGTGCCAGTAGTACCCTAGCGGGGTCCACAGATACGCAGTATTTT
.	TRBV5-6	TRBD1	TRBJ1-2	CASRYGTARGYTF	TGTGCCAGCAGATACGGGACAGCCAGGGGCTACACCTTC
.	TRBV7-4	.	TRBJ1-5	CASSCPAGLNQPQHF	TGTGCCAGCAGCTGCCCCGCGGGGCTCAATCAGCCCCAGCATTTT
.	TRBV18	.	TRBJ1-1	CASSPDTEAFF	TGTGCCAGCTCACCCGACACTGAAGCTTTCTTT
.	TRBV11-2	.	TRBJ2-7	CASSIGGAGAFPREQYF	TGTGCCAGCAGCATTGGGGGGGCGGGGGCCTTTCCTAGGGAGCAGTACTTC